The 2 T cell receptor beta chains reported below all come from one sample, sequenced in a study of sequential checkpoint blockade in melanoma. The repertoire was sequenced with immunoSEQ multiplex PCR; TCRdb's copy has only in-frame clones and lacks some. In the table there are about 40,000 clones, just over 85% of which are singletons. Treatment denoted: randomized to nivolumab then ipilimumab (arm A) or the reverse (arm B). The sequences come from CD8+ T cells sorted from blood (inferred from file names), collected from a patient given nivolumab and ipilimumab in sequence. The receptors were sampled from a human donor with melanoma.

The CDR3 here is CASSLGTGGADEKLFF. CDR3 in DNA: TGTGCCAGCAGTTTAGGGACAGGGGGCGCGGATGAAAAACTGTTTTTT. The genes are TRBV27 and TRBJ1-4, with 12 positions matching TRBD1. With V trimmed by 2 bases and J by 6 bases, 4 bases remained unmatched. The CDR3 runs 16 residues. The germline gives CDR1 MNHEY, CDR2 SMNVEV (reference sequence).

The V gene is TRBV7-6, the J gene TRBJ2-5; D call uncertain. The CDR3 loop spans 14 amino acids. Looked up from germline, CDR1 is SGHVS and CDR2 is FNYEAQ. Trimming stripped 5 bases from V and 1 base from J, with 11 bases between. CDR3 amino acids: CASSKLESQETQYF. For the CDR3, the DNA is TGTGCCAGCAGCAAACTCGAAAGCCAAGAGACCCAGTACTTC.